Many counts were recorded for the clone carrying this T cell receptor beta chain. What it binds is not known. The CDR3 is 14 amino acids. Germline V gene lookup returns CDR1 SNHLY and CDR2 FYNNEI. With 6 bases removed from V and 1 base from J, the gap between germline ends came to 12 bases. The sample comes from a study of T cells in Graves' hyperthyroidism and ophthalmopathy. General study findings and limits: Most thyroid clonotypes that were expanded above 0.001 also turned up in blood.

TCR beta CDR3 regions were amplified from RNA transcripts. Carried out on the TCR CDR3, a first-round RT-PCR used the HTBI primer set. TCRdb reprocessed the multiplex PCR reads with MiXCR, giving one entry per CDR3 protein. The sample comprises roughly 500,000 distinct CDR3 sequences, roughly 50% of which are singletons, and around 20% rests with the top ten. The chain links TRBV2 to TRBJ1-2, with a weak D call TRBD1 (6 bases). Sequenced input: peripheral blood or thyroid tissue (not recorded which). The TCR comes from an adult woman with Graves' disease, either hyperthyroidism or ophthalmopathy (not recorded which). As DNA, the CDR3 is TGTGCCAGCAGGGGGGGGCAGAATAACTATGGCTACACCTTC. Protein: CASRGGQNNYGYTF.